This T cell receptor beta chain is from a study of CD8+ T cells in alopecia areata. The study's findings and limits: Mice showed TCR sharing more clearly than patients did, possibly owing to HLA. Affected lesional scalp, above all in alopecia totalis/universalis, was more clonal than normal scalp. Normal skin contains resident alphabeta T cells, and these are also sequenced in scalp samples.

RNA extraction and reverse transcription yielded cDNA as sequencing template. Clones were sequenced by immunoSEQ multiplex PCR, and TCRdb holds only the in-frame ones, with some missing. Altogether about 110,000 clones are present, approximately 63% being singletons, with the ten largest covering 20% to 25%. Germline V gene data show CDR1 as SGHRS and CDR2 as YFSETQ. There are 16 residues in the CDR3. The V end lost 3 bases, the J end lost 0 bases, and 14 bases lay between the germline ends. Separation by sorting yielded CD4+ and CD8+ T cells from PBMCs. A remark on this clone: What it binds is unknown.

The sequencing input was CD8+ T cells sorted from blood. This rearrangement joins TRBV5-1 to TRBJ2-3; D is unresolved. The origin of this receptor is a human donor in good health. For the CDR3, the DNA is TGCGCCAGCAGCTCCCGACCGAGTACTAGCACAGATACGCAGTATTTT. Encoded protein: CASSSRPSTSTDTQYF. The entire variable domain, with the rest obtained from reference TRBV5-1 and TRBJ2-3, is as follows: KAGVTQTPRYLIKTRGQQVTLSCSPISGHRSVSWYQQTPGQGLQFLFEYFSETQRNKGNFPGRFSGRQFSNSRSEMNVSTLELGDSALYLCASSSRPSTSTDTQYFGPGTRLTVL.